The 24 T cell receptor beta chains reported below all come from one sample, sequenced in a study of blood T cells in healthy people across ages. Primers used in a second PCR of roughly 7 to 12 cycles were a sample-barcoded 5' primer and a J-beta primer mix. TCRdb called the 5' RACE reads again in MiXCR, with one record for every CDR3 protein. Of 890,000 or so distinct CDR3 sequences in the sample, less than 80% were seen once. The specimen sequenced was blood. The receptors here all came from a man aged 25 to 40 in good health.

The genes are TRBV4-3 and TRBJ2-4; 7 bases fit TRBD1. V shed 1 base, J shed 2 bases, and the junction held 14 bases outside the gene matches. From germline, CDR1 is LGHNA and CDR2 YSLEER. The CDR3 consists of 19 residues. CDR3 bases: TGCGCCAGCAGCCAAGTAACTACCCAACAGGGGATTTCCAAAAACATTCAGTACTTC. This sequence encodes CASSQVTTQQGISKNIQYF.

CDR3 protein: CASSLVSRGSYNEQYF. The CDR3 nucleotides are TGTGCCAGCAGCTTAGTTTCGCGGGGGAGCTACAATGAGCAGTACTTC. This rearrangement joins TRBV7-2 to TRBJ2-7, with 7 bases aligning to TRBD2. The CDR3 length is 16 residues. Trimming removed 1 base from V and 7 bases from J; junction bases left unmatched: 13. CDR1 and CDR2 from the germline V gene are SGHTA and FQGNSA. Full variable domain (rest looked up from reference TRBV7-2 and TRBJ2-7): GAGVSQSPSNKVTEKGKDVELRCDPISGHTALYWYRQSLGQGLEFLIYFQGNSAPDKSGLPSDRFSAERTGGSVSTLTIQRTQQEDSAVYLCASSLVSRGSYNEQYFGPGTRLTVT.

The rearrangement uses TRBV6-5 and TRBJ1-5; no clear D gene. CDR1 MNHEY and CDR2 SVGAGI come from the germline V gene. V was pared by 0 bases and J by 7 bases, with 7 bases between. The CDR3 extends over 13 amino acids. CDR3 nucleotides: TGTGCCAGCAGTTACTCGATTTCACAGCCCCAGCATTTT. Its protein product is CASSYSISQPQHF.

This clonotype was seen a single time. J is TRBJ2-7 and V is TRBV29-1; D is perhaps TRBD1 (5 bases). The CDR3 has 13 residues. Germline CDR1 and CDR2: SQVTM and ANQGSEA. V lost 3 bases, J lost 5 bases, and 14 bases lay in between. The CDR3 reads CSVEKQDGNEQYF. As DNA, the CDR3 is TGCAGCGTTGAGAAACAGGATGGCAACGAGCAGTACTTC.

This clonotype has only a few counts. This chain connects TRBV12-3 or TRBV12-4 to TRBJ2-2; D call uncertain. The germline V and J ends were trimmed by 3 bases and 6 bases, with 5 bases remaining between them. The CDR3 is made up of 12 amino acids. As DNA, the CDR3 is TGTGCCAGCAGTTTTGCCCCCGGGGAGCTGTTTTTT. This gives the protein CASSFAPGELFF.

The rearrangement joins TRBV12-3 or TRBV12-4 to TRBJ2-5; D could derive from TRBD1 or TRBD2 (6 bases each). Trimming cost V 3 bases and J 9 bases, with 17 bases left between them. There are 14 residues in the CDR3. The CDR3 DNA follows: TGTGCCAGCAGTTTGGGAGTCCCAGGGGAGGCCCAGTACTTC. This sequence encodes CASSLGVPGEAQYF.

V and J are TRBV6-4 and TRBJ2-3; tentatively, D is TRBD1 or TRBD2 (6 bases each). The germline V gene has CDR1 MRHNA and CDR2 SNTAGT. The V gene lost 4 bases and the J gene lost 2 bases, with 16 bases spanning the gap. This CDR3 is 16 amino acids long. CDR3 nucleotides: TGTGCCAGCAGTGTGTTAGGGGGGACCGACACAGATACGCAGTATTTT. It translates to CASSVLGGTDTDTQYF.

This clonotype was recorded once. CDR3 nucleotide sequence: TGTGCCATCAGTGATGGGGTAGGGAACTACGAGCAGTACTTC. It encodes CAISDGVGNYEQYF. The gene calls are TRBV10-3 and TRBJ2-5; no definite D call. The J call could be wrong; TRBJ2-7 is a better fit for the DNA end. CDR1 and CDR2 (germline): ENHRY, SYGVKD. The CDR3 spans 14 residues.

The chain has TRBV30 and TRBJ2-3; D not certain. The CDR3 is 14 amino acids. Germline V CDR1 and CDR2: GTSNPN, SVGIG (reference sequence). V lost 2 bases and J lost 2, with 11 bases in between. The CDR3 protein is CAWSPSLFTDTQYF. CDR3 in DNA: TGTGCCTGGAGTCCCTCCTTATTCACAGATACGCAGTATTTT.

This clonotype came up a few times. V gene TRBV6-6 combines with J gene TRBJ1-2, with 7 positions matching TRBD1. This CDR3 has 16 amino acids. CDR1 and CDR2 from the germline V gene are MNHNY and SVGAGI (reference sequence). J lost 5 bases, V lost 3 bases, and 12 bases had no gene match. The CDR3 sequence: CASSYSSPGGGYGYTF. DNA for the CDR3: TGTGCCAGCAGTTATTCATCCCCAGGGGGAGGATATGGCTACACCTTC.

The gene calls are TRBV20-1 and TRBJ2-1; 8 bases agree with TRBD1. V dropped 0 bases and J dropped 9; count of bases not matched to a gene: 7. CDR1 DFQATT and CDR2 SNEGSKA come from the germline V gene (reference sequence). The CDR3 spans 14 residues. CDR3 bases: TGCAGTGCTAGAGATACAGGGGGGAAGGGTGAGCAGTTCTTC. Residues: CSARDTGGKGEQFF.

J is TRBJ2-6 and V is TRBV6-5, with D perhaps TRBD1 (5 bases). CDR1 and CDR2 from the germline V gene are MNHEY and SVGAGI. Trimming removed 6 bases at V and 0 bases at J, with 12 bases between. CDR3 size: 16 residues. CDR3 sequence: CASRAGWDSGANVLTF. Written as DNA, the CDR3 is TGTGCCAGCAGAGCAGGGTGGGACTCTGGGGCCAACGTCCTGACTTTC.

The CDR3 region has the DNA TGTGCCATCAGTGTAGGGACTAGCGGGGGGGCAGCTGACAATGAGCAGTTCTTC. This sequence encodes CAISVGTSGGAADNEQFF. The chain joins TRBV10-3 to TRBJ2-1; TRBD2 agrees at 16 bases. The CDR3 spans 18 residues. J was trimmed by 5 bases and V by 4 bases; bases with no gene match: 8. The germline V gene has CDR1 ENHRY and CDR2 SYGVKD.

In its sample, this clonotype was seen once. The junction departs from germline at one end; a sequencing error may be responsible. The CDR3 nucleotides read TGCGCCAGCAAGGACGGGAGTTTCTCTGGGGCCAACGTCCTGATTTTC. Residues: CASKDGSFSGANVLIF. The chain carries TRBV5-1 and TRBJ2-6; D is perhaps TRBD2 (6 bases). Looked up from germline, CDR1 is SGHRS and CDR2 is YFSETQ. The CDR3 loop spans 16 amino acids.

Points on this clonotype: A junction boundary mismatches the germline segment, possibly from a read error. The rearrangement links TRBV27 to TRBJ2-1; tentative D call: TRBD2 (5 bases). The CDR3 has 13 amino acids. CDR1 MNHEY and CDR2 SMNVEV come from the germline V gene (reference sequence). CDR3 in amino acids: CASSLTGYSEQFF. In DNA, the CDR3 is TGTGCCAGCAGTTTAACGGGGTACAGTGAGCAGTTCTTC.

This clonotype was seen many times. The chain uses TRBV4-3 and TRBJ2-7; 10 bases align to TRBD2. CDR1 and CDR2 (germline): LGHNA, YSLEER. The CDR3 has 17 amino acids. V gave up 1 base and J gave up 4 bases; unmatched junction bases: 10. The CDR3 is CASSQVWVSSGGYEQYF. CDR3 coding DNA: TGCGCCAGCAGCCAAGTCTGGGTGTCTAGCGGGGGATACGAGCAGTACTTC.

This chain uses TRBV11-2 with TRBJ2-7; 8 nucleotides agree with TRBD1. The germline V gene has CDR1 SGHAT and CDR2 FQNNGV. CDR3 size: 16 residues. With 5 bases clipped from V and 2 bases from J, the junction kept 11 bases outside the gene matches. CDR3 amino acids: CASSQGQGLTTYEQYF. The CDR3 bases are TGTGCCAGCAGCCAAGGACAGGGCCTAACTACCTACGAGCAGTACTTC.

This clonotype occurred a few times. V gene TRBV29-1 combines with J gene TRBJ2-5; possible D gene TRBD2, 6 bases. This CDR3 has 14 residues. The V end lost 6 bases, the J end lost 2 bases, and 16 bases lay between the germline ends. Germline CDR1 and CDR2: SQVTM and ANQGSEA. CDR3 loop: CSVVPGLFQETQYF. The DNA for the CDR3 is TGCAGCGTCGTCCCGGGACTTTTTCAAGAGACCCAGTACTTC. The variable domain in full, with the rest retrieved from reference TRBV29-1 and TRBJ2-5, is SAVISQKPSRDICQRGTSLTIQCQVDSQVTMMFWYRQQPGQSLTLIATANQGSEATYESGFVIDKFPISRPNLTFSTLTVSNMSPEDSSIYLCSVVPGLFQETQYFGPGTRLLVL.

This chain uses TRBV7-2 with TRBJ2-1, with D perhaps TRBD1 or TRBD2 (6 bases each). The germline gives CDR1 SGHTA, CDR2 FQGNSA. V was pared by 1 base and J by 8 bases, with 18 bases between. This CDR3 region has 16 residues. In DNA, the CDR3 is TGTGCCAGCAGCTTAGTGGTGGGGGGCCCTCGGGATGAGCAGTTCTTC. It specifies CASSLVVGGPRDEQFF.

The CDR3 nucleotides read TGTGCCACCAGTGCAGGGGGGGAGACCCAGTACTTC. Its translation is CATSAGGETQYF. The chain employs TRBV24-1 and TRBJ2-7; TRBD1 might be the D (7 bases). With the DNA end fitting TRBJ2-5 better, the J assignment may be wrong. Per the germline V gene, CDR1 is KGHDR and CDR2 is SFDVKD. CDR3 size: 12 residues.

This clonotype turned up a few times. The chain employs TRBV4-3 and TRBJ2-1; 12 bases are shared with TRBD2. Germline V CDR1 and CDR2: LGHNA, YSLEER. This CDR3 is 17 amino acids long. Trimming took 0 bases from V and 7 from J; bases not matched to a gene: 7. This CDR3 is CASSQDMLAGGQNEQFF. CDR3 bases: TGCGCCAGCAGCCAAGACATGCTAGCGGGGGGGCAAAATGAGCAGTTCTTC.

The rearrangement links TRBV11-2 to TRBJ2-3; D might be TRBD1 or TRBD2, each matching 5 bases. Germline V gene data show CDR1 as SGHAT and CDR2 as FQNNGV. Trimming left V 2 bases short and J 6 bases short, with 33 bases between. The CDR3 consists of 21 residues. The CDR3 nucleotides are TGTGCCAGCAGCTTAAGATCCCCTAGTCTAGGGACCCTCACCCTTCAGGATACGCAGTATTTT. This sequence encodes CASSLRSPSLGTLTLQDTQYF. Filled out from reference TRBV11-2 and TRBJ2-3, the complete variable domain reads EAGVAQSPRYKIIEKRQSVAFWCNPISGHATLYWYQQILGQGPKLLIQFQNNGVVDDSQLPKDRFSAERLKGVDSTLKIQPAKLEDSAVYLCASSLRSPSLGTLTLQDTQYFGPGTRLTVL.

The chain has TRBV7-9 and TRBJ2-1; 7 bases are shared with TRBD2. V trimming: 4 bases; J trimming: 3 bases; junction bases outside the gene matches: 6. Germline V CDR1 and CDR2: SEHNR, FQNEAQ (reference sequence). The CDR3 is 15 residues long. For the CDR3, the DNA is TGTGCCAGCAGCTGGGGAGGGGCCGGCTACAATGAGCAGTTCTTC. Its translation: CASSWGGAGYNEQFF.

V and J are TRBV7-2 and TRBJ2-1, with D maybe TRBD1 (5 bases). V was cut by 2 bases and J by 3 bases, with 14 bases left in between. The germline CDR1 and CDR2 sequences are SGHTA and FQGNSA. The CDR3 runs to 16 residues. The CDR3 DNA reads TGTGCCAGCAGCTTAACCGACCGGACAATCTACAATGAGCAGTTCTTC. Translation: CASSLTDRTIYNEQFF.